These 24 T cell receptor beta chains share one sample of origin, sequenced in a study of OX40 agonist ivuxolimab in advanced cancers. Libraries came from the immunoSEQ multiplex PCR assay. The clones in this table, taken by TCRdb from immuneACCESS, are in-frame only. Not every clone is retained; where verified, under half of the shortfall comes from an unresolved V gene, and the cause of the rest is unknown. Across this sample there are 8,500 to 10,000 clones, with approximately 70% seen only once. The ten top clones hold around 43% of the sample. The sequenced sample was CD4+ or CD8+ T cells sorted from blood, obtained in a trial of the OX40 agonist ivuxolimab. The source of these receptors is an adult with an advanced solid tumor such as melanoma, head and neck, liver or kidney cancer.

The chain has TRBV15 and TRBJ2-7, with a tentative D call TRBD1 (6 bases). This CDR3 contains 13 residues. The germline V gene encodes CDR1 LNHNV and CDR2 YYDKDF (reference sequence). The germline V and J ends were trimmed by 5 bases and 5 bases, with 13 bases remaining between them. CDR3 amino acids: CATSLSRGHEQYF. The CDR3 DNA reads as TGTGCCACCAGCCTGTCCAGGGGCCACGAGCAGTACTTC.

The V call is TRBV4-1, the J call TRBJ1-2; TRBD1 matches at 9 bases. The CDR3 runs 17 residues. J gave up 5 bases and V 2 bases, and 12 bases lay outside the gene matches. Germline CDR1 MGHRA, CDR2 YSYEKL. CDR3 sequence (DNA): TGCGCCAGCAGCCAAACCCTCAACAGGGGGCGAAGATATGGCTACACCTTC. Its protein is CASSQTLNRGRRYGYTF.

In its sample, this clone was seen a few times. This chain connects TRBV7-8 to TRBJ2-7; D is unresolved. The germline V gene encodes CDR1 SGHVS and CDR2 FQNEAQ. This CDR3 region has 12 residues. V lost 4 bases to trimming and J lost 6 bases, with 10 bases between them. CDR3 DNA sequence: TGTGCCAGCAGCTCAAGAAAACCCGAGCAGTACTTC. It yields the protein CASSSRKPEQYF.

The J gene is TRBJ2-2, the V gene TRBV4-1; D is undetermined. Trimming removed 5 bases from V and 1 base from J, with 8 bases in between. The germline CDR1 and CDR2 sequences are MGHRA and YSYEKL. The CDR3 length is 14 residues. The CDR3 protein is CASSLGRNTGELFF. In nucleotides, the CDR3 is TGCGCCAGCAGCTTGGGCAGGAACACCGGGGAGCTGTTTTTT.

This clone was recorded once. This chain uses TRBV7-9 with TRBJ1-4; D unresolved. V lost 6 bases and J 7 bases, leaving 12 bases between the germline ends. The CDR3 is 13 amino acids. Germline assignment: CDR1 SEHNR and CDR2 FQNEAQ (reference sequence). CDR3 loop: CASSPPYGEKLFF. CDR3 in DNA: TGTGCCAGCAGTCCACCTTATGGTGAAAAACTGTTTTTT. Variable domain in full (rest from reference TRBV7-9 and TRBJ1-4): DTGVSQNPRHKITKRGQNVTFRCDPISEHNRLYWYRQTLGQGPEFLTYFQNEAQLEKSRLLSDRFSAERPKGSFSTLEIQRTEQGDSAMYLCASSPPYGEKLFFGSGTQLSVL.

The gene calls are TRBV7-8 and TRBJ1-5; D not certain. Trimming shortened V by 4 bases and J by 0 bases, and 10 bases separated the two germline ends. The germline CDR1 and CDR2 sequences are SGHVS and FQNEAQ. This CDR3 has 15 amino acids. This CDR3 reads CASSSGRFSNQPQHF. Written as DNA, the CDR3 is TGTGCCAGCAGCTCCGGACGGTTTAGCAATCAGCCCCAGCATTTT.

This clone was picked up one time. This rearrangement joins TRBV28 to TRBJ1-6, with unresolved D. This CDR3 contains 17 residues. Germline V gene data show CDR1 as MDHEN and CDR2 as SYDVKM. Trimming stripped 6 bases from V and 0 bases from J, with 15 bases between. CDR3 in DNA: TGTGCCAGCAGCACGGAGATTCCGAGCTCCTATAATTCACCCCTCCACTTT. Translated, it gives CASSTEIPSSYNSPLHF.

The chain couples TRBV5-5 to TRBJ2-7; possible D gene TRBD1, 5 bases. Trimming shortened V by 1 base and J by 7 bases, and 15 bases separated the two germline ends. The germline CDR1 and CDR2 sequences are SGHKS and YYEKEE (reference sequence). This CDR3 is built from 14 residues. The CDR3 sequence: CASSLSIGAREQYF. The DNA for the CDR3 is TGTGCCAGCAGCTTGTCCATAGGGGCGCGAGAGCAGTACTTC.

The rearrangement joins TRBV25-1 to TRBJ1-2; D not resolved. The CDR3 is made up of 12 amino acids. V dropped 3 bases and J dropped 6 bases, with 8 bases sitting between them. Germline V gene lookup returns CDR1 MGHDK and CDR2 SYGVNS. DNA of the CDR3: TGTGCCAGCAGTGATGGCGGGGATGGCTACACCTTC. It specifies CASSDGGDGYTF.

The chain joins TRBV4-2 to TRBJ2-7, with TRBD2 identical over 9 bases. Germline V gene lookup returns CDR1 LGHNA and CDR2 YNFKEQ. The ends lost 0 bases at V and 3 bases at J; junction bases unmatched: 6. The CDR3 runs 16 residues. This CDR3 reads CASSQDVLAGHYEQYF. The CDR3 bases are TGTGCCAGCAGCCAAGATGTCCTAGCGGGACACTACGAGCAGTACTTC.

The chain employs TRBV19 and TRBJ2-7; TRBD2 agrees at 12 bases. The ends lost 1 base at V and 2 bases at J; junction bases unmatched: 0. Per the germline V gene, CDR1 is LNHDA and CDR2 is SQIVND (reference sequence). The CDR3 covers 15 residues. The CDR3 DNA sequence: TGTGCCAGTAGTATAGGGACTAGCGGGACCTACGAGCAGTACTTC. Translation: CASSIGTSGTYEQYF.

This rearrangement joins TRBV27 to TRBJ2-7; TRBD2 is a possible D gene (5 bases). V was pared by 4 bases and J by 4 bases, with 14 bases between. The CDR3 length is 14 residues. Per germline, CDR1 MNHEY and CDR2 SMNVEV (reference sequence). In nucleotides, the CDR3 is TGTGCCAGCAGTTACGGGATCCTAATTTACGAGCAGTACTTC. This codes for CASSYGILIYEQYF.

The rearrangement links TRBV7-9 to TRBJ2-3, with D possibly being TRBD1 (6 bases). Germline values: CDR1 SEHNR, CDR2 FQNEAQ (reference sequence). Trimming took 2 bases from V and 2 from J, leaving 11 bases between them. CDR3 length equals 15 residues. The CDR3 reads CASSLQGPTTDTQYF. As DNA, the CDR3 is TGTGCCAGCAGCTTACAGGGGCCAACCACAGATACGCAGTATTTT.

The chain combines TRBV6-1 with TRBJ2-6; D might be TRBD1 (5 bases). Per the germline V gene, CDR1 is MNHNS and CDR2 is SASEGT. Deletions cut 2 bases from V and 0 bases from J, with 5 bases between. The CDR3 length is 15 residues. CDR3 protein: CASSERGSGANVLTF. Written as DNA, the CDR3 is TGTGCCAGCAGTGAAAGGGGCTCTGGGGCCAACGTCCTGACTTTC.

The rearrangement uses TRBV9 and TRBJ2-1; possible D gene TRBD2, 6 bases. V lost 0 bases, J lost 7 bases, and 11 bases lay in between. The CDR3 sequence is 14 residues long. Looked up from germline, CDR1 is SGDLS and CDR2 is YYNGEE. Here the CDR3 DNA reads TGTGCCAGCAGCGTAGATGGGGGACTGAATGAGCAGTTCTTC. As protein: CASSVDGGLNEQFF.

The chain employs TRBV5-6 and TRBJ1-2; no clear D gene. With 2 bases removed from V and 1 base from J, the gap between germline ends came to 9 bases. The CDR3 runs 14 residues. Germline CDR1 and CDR2: SGHDT and YYEEEE. The CDR3 DNA sequence: TGTGCCAGCAGCTTCGACGGATTTAACTATGGCTACACCTTC. Protein product: CASSFDGFNYGYTF.

V gene TRBV4-2 combines with J gene TRBJ2-1, with 10 bases aligning to TRBD2. Germline CDR1 and CDR2: LGHNA and YNFKEQ. Trimming at V came to 5 bases and at J to 4 bases, leaving 8 bases not matched to a gene. The CDR3 is 16 amino acids. CDR3 residues: CASSLNGLADYNEQFF. As DNA, the CDR3 is TGTGCCAGCAGCTTAAATGGACTAGCGGATTACAATGAGCAGTTCTTC.

This sequence joins TRBV7-9 and TRBJ2-2; D gene unclear. In germline, CDR1 is SEHNR, CDR2 FQNEAQ (reference sequence). The CDR3 is 11 residues long. The V gene lost 4 bases and the J gene lost 6 bases, with 3 bases spanning the gap. CDR3 protein: CASSYSGELFF. The CDR3 DNA reads as TGTGCCAGCAGCTATTCCGGGGAGCTGTTTTTT.

The V call is TRBV19, the J call TRBJ2-1, with D possibly TRBD2 on 5 matching bases. CDR3 length: 13 residues. V shed 3 bases and J shed 10 bases, with 13 bases lying between them. In germline, CDR1 is LNHDA, CDR2 SQIVND (reference sequence). CDR3 nucleotide sequence: TGTGCCAGTAGTATCGGACCGGCGGGCGAGCAGTTCTTC. The encoded protein is CASSIGPAGEQFF.

This clone appeared a few times. J is TRBJ2-7 and V is TRBV28; TRBD2 agrees at 10 bases. CDR1 is MDHEN, CDR2 SYDVKM, per germline. The length of the CDR3 is 17 residues. Trimming removed 8 bases from V and 2 bases from J; junction bases left unmatched: 15. CDR3 residues: CASSNGPGTSEAYEQYF. The CDR3 region has the DNA TGTGCCAGCTCGAACGGGCCCGGGACTAGCGAAGCCTACGAGCAGTACTTC.

The chain links TRBV18 to TRBJ2-1; D uncertain. Germline V gene data show CDR1 as KGHSH and CDR2 as LQKENI. This CDR3 has 17 amino acids. V was cut by 4 bases and J by 1 base, with 17 bases left in between. CDR3 sequence reads: CASSLDSTRRSYNEQFF. The CDR3 DNA is TGTGCCAGCTCACTAGACTCGACCAGGCGGTCCTACAATGAGCAGTTCTTC.

A single count supports this clone. The chain employs TRBV6-5 and TRBJ2-2; 9 bases are a match to TRBD1. Germline CDR1 is MNHEY and CDR2 is SVGAGI. The CDR3 extends over 15 amino acids. V lost 4 bases to trimming and J lost 4 bases; unmatched junction nucleotides: 4. The chain's CDR3 is CASSSGTGPTGELFF. CDR3 nucleotides: TGTGCCAGCAGTTCCGGGACAGGGCCCACCGGGGAGCTGTTTTTT.

This clone was seen at least ten times. The rearrangement uses TRBV5-1 and TRBJ1-3; possibly TRBD1 for D (5 bases). V was cut by 3 bases and J by 3 bases, with 19 bases left in between. The CDR3 loop spans 17 amino acids. Per germline, CDR1 SGHRS and CDR2 YFSETQ. The CDR3, as DNA: TGCGCCAGCAGCTCGTTCCATCAGGGCTCGGTTGGAAACACCATATATTTT. Translating gives CASSSFHQGSVGNTIYF.

In regard to this clone: The junction differs from germline at one of its ends, possibly a read error. The rearrangement joins TRBV4-2 to TRBJ2-7; TRBD1 agrees at 9 bases. The length of the CDR3 is 14 residues. Germline CDR1 reads LGHNA; CDR2 reads YNFKEQ. CDR3 nucleotide sequence: TGTGCCAGCAGGCAAGGGACAGGGAGGTACGAGCAGTACTTC. Protein product: CASRQGTGRYEQYF.